The clone carrying this T cell receptor beta chain was seen a few times. The antigen remains undetermined. This entry comes from a study of shared clonotypes between healthy human individuals. Broader study findings: There were few donors, and this limited the genetic and exposure-history diversity represented.

Looked up from germline, CDR1 is MGHRA and CDR2 is YSYEKL. V dropped 0 bases and J dropped 3 bases, with 15 bases sitting between them. The CDR3 totals 16 residues. Sequenced by immunoSEQ multiplex PCR; TCRdb stores in-frame clones only, minus some. The table includes approximately 530,000 clones, roughly 95% detected once. J is TRBJ2-7 and V is TRBV4-1; tentative D call: TRBD2 (7 bases). The source is a woman in her twenties or thirties in good health. Sequencing was done on a sample of naive CD4+ T cells sorted from blood. Subset indicated: CD45RA+ positively selected. The CDR3 here is CASSQDRGGEDYEQYF. CDR3 in DNA: TGCGCCAGCAGCCAAGATAGGGGGGGGGAAGACTACGAGCAGTACTTC.